Listed below are T cell receptor beta chains from one sample, sequenced in a study of blood T cell repertoires in COVID-19. Repertoires were generated with immunoSEQ multiplex PCR, while TCRdb's copy carries only in-frame clones and drops some. Among some 16,000 clones listed, just over 85% were seen once. What was sequenced was peripheral blood. The receptors originated from a human donor in a cohort sampled during active COVID-19. CDR3s include the opening cysteine and the closing phenylalanine or tryptophan. Each record gives: D gene, clone size, J gene, V gene, CDR3 protein, CDR3 DNA. D genes are given only for firm matches. A clone size is listed for some rows: how often the clone was seen (once, few, many), or a class if it is expanded.

d_call: .; clone_size: .; j_call: TRBJ1-1; v_call: TRBV5-1; cdr3_aa: CASSWIGAEAFF; cdr3_nt: TGCGCCAGCAGCTGGATAGGGGCTGAAGCTTTCTTT
d_call: .; clone_size: .; j_call: TRBJ2-1; v_call: TRBV7-9; cdr3_aa: CASSSGEQFF; cdr3_nt: TGTGCCAGCAGCTCGGGTGAGCAGTTCTTC
d_call: TRBD2; clone_size: .; j_call: TRBJ2-5; v_call: TRBV14; cdr3_aa: CASSPGLARETQYF; cdr3_nt: TGTGCCAGCAGCCCGGGACTAGCGCGAGAGACCCAGTACTTC
d_call: .; clone_size: .; j_call: TRBJ2-2; v_call: TRBV5-1; cdr3_aa: CASSLAAAGELFF; cdr3_nt: TGCGCCAGCAGCTTGGCCGCCGCGGGGGAGCTGTTTTTT
d_call: .; clone_size: .; j_call: TRBJ1-2; v_call: TRBV19; cdr3_aa: CASRDRKRNYGYTF; cdr3_nt: TGTGCCAGTAGGGACAGAAAACGTAACTATGGCTACACCTTC
d_call: .; clone_size: .; j_call: TRBJ2-2; v_call: TRBV6-5; cdr3_aa: CASSRTATGELFF; cdr3_nt: TGTGCCAGCAGTCGGACAGCTACCGGGGAGCTGTTTTTT
d_call: TRBD2; clone_size: .; j_call: TRBJ2-2; v_call: TRBV3-1/TRBV3-2; cdr3_aa: CASSARTSGKNTGELFF; cdr3_nt: TGTGCCAGCAGCGCCCGGACTAGCGGGAAAAACACCGGGGAGCTGTTTTTT
d_call: .; clone_size: .; j_call: TRBJ1-2; v_call: TRBV2; cdr3_aa: CASSEAARAAGYTF; cdr3_nt: TGTGCCAGCAGTGAAGCTGCCAGGGCTGCTGGCTACACCTTC
d_call: TRBD2; clone_size: .; j_call: TRBJ2-3; v_call: TRBV5-6; cdr3_aa: CASSLLTSGTDTQYF; cdr3_nt: TGTGCCAGCAGCTTGTTAACTAGCGGCACAGATACGCAGTATTTT
d_call: .; clone_size: .; j_call: TRBJ2-7; v_call: TRBV2; cdr3_aa: CASRNLWQGGSYEQYF; cdr3_nt: TGTGCCAGCAGGAACCTTTGGCAGGGCGGCTCCTACGAGCAGTACTTC
d_call: TRBD2; clone_size: .; j_call: TRBJ2-5; v_call: TRBV11-1; cdr3_aa: CASSLRLAGGWETQYF; cdr3_nt: TGTGCCAGCAGCTTACGGCTAGCGGGAGGTTGGGAGACCCAGTACTTC
d_call: TRBD1; clone_size: .; j_call: TRBJ1-4; v_call: TRBV4-1; cdr3_aa: CASSQEFQIGTGVGKLFF; cdr3_nt: TGCGCCAGCAGCCAAGAATTCCAGATCGGGACAGGGGTTGGAAAACTGTTTTTT
d_call: .; clone_size: .; j_call: TRBJ2-7; v_call: TRBV12-5; cdr3_aa: CASGSYEQYF; cdr3_nt: TGTGCTAGTGGGAGCTACGAGCAGTACTTC
d_call: .; clone_size: .; j_call: TRBJ2-3; v_call: TRBV30; cdr3_aa: CAWSPGWDTQYF; cdr3_nt: TGTGCCTGGAGTCCAGGTTGGGATACGCAGTATTTT
d_call: TRBD2; clone_size: .; j_call: TRBJ2-2; v_call: TRBV9; cdr3_aa: CASSVGLAGRPNTGELFF; cdr3_nt: TGTGCCAGCAGCGTGGGACTAGCGGGGCGACCGAACACCGGGGAGCTGTTTTTT
d_call: .; clone_size: once; j_call: TRBJ2-7; v_call: TRBV7-8; cdr3_aa: CASSLGRTYEQYF; cdr3_nt: TGTGCCAGCAGCTTAGGCAGAACGTACGAGCAGTACTTC
d_call: .; clone_size: .; j_call: TRBJ1-2; v_call: TRBV3-1/TRBV3-2; cdr3_aa: CASSQDPGLGGYTF; cdr3_nt: TGTGCCAGCAGCCAAGACCCGGGACTTGGTGGCTACACCTTC
d_call: TRBD1; clone_size: .; j_call: TRBJ1-1; v_call: TRBV6-1; cdr3_aa: CASSAPARTGGVGEAFF; cdr3_nt: TGTGCCAGCAGTGCACCAGCACGGACAGGGGGAGTCGGTGAAGCTTTCTTT
d_call: .; clone_size: .; j_call: TRBJ2-3; v_call: TRBV7-9; cdr3_aa: CASSPAVSPGGTDTQYF; cdr3_nt: TGTGCCAGCAGTCCAGCGGTTAGCCCCGGGGGTACAGATACGCAGTATTTT
d_call: .; clone_size: .; j_call: TRBJ2-7; v_call: TRBV13; cdr3_aa: CASSLDGPTDEQYF; cdr3_nt: TGTGCCAGCAGCTTAGATGGCCCCACCGACGAGCAGTACTTC
d_call: TRBD1; clone_size: .; j_call: TRBJ1-4; v_call: TRBV3-1/TRBV3-2; cdr3_aa: CASSPQGALAEKLFF; cdr3_nt: TGTGCCAGCAGCCCCCAGGGGGCCTTGGCTGAAAAACTGTTTTTT
d_call: TRBD2; clone_size: .; j_call: TRBJ2-7; v_call: TRBV6-5; cdr3_aa: CASSPGLAEPYF; cdr3_nt: TGTGCCAGCTCCCCTGGGCTAGCGGAACCGTACTTC
d_call: TRBD1; clone_size: .; j_call: TRBJ1-1; v_call: TRBV7-9; cdr3_aa: CASSHGQGGNTEAFF; cdr3_nt: TGTGCCAGCAGCCACGGACAGGGTGGGAACACTGAAGCTTTCTTT
d_call: TRBD2; clone_size: .; j_call: TRBJ2-3; v_call: TRBV7-2; cdr3_aa: CASSFQRGGGDTQYF; cdr3_nt: TGTGCCAGCAGCTTTCAGCGGGGGGGCGGAGATACGCAGTATTTT
d_call: TRBD1; clone_size: .; j_call: TRBJ2-7; v_call: TRBV19; cdr3_aa: CASSIGTGSSYEQYF; cdr3_nt: TGTGCCAGTAGTATCGGGACAGGGAGCTCCTACGAGCAGTACTTC
d_call: TRBD2; clone_size: .; j_call: TRBJ2-3; v_call: TRBV4-3; cdr3_aa: CASSQAAGDWDTQYF; cdr3_nt: TGCGCCAGCAGCCAAGCAGCGGGAGATTGGGATACGCAGTATTTT
d_call: TRBD1; clone_size: .; j_call: TRBJ1-2; v_call: TRBV11-3; cdr3_aa: CASSSRDRGITF; cdr3_nt: TGTGCCAGCAGCTCCCGGGACAGGGGGATAACCTTC
d_call: TRBD1; clone_size: .; j_call: TRBJ2-3; v_call: TRBV27; cdr3_aa: CASSFRGPLTDTQYF; cdr3_nt: TGTGCCAGCAGTTTCAGGGGGCCACTCACAGATACGCAGTATTTT
d_call: TRBD1; clone_size: .; j_call: TRBJ2-3; v_call: TRBV7-9; cdr3_aa: CASRSGQSTDTQYF; cdr3_nt: TGTGCCAGCCGATCGGGACAGTCCACAGATACGCAGTATTTT
d_call: .; clone_size: .; j_call: TRBJ2-3; v_call: TRBV7-9; cdr3_aa: CASSGTFGGTTDTQYF; cdr3_nt: TGTGCCAGCAGCGGGACATTTGGGGGCACGACAGATACGCAGTATTTT
d_call: TRBD2; clone_size: .; j_call: TRBJ2-3; v_call: TRBV2; cdr3_aa: CASSRNILAATRDTQYF; cdr3_nt: TGTGCCAGCAGTCGTAACATACTAGCGGCGACGCGAGATACGCAGTATTTT
d_call: TRBD2; clone_size: .; j_call: TRBJ2-1; v_call: TRBV7-3; cdr3_aa: CASTPLAGGHEQFF; cdr3_nt: TGTGCCAGCACCCCACTAGCGGGAGGACATGAGCAGTTCTTC
d_call: .; clone_size: once; j_call: TRBJ2-5; v_call: TRBV11-3; cdr3_aa: CASSAKGETQYF; cdr3_nt: TGTGCCAGCTCAGCTAAGGGGGAGACCCAGTACTTC
d_call: TRBD2; clone_size: .; j_call: TRBJ2-7; v_call: TRBV7-9; cdr3_aa: CASAAGAYEQYF; cdr3_nt: TGTGCCAGCGCGGCGGGAGCTTACGAGCAGTACTTC
d_call: .; clone_size: .; j_call: TRBJ2-5; v_call: TRBV9; cdr3_aa: CASSVGPRYQETQYF; cdr3_nt: TGTGCCAGCAGCGTAGGCCCCAGGTACCAAGAGACCCAGTACTTC
d_call: .; clone_size: once; j_call: TRBJ1-2; v_call: TRBV5-8; cdr3_aa: CASSLGQRWADYGYTF; cdr3_nt: TGTGCCAGCAGCTTGGGACAGCGCTGGGCAGACTATGGCTACACCTTC
d_call: .; clone_size: .; j_call: TRBJ1-2; v_call: TRBV24-1; cdr3_aa: CATSDPLSVTGSYGYTF; cdr3_nt: TGTGCCACCAGTGATCCCCTGAGCGTGACAGGCTCCTATGGCTACACCTTC
d_call: .; clone_size: once; j_call: TRBJ2-3; v_call: TRBV21-1; cdr3_aa: CASSNKRPKYTGGPGGDTQYF; cdr3_nt: TGTGCCAGCAGCAATAAACGCCCCAAATACACGGGGGGGCCAGGGGGAGATACGCAGTATTTT